Listed below are T cell receptor beta chains from one sample, sequenced in a study of blood T cell repertoires in COVID-19. Sequenced by immunoSEQ multiplex PCR; TCRdb stores in-frame clones only, minus some. The repertoire holds some 80,000 clones, with approximately 78% as singletons. Sample: peripheral blood. These receptors were obtained from a woman aged 70-85 years with acute or convalescent COVID-19. CDR3s include the opening cysteine and the closing phenylalanine or tryptophan. The order of the fields is CDR3 protein, CDR3 DNA, D gene, V gene, J gene, CDR3 length, clone size. A D gene is named only where the DNA matches it firmly. The size entry is marked missing in some rows and otherwise reads once, few, many or a size class.

CASNRNSPLHF,TGTGCCAGCAACAGAAATTCACCCCTCCACTTT,.,TRBV6-5,TRBJ1-6,11,.
CASRPRGYGYTF,TGTGCCAGTAGACCGCGAGGATATGGCTACACCTTC,.,TRBV19,TRBJ1-2,12,.
CASSYDVARGYTF,TGTGCCAGCAGCTACGACGTTGCGCGGGGCTACACCTTC,.,TRBV7-9,TRBJ1-2,13,few
CASSTRDRGQETQYF,TGTGCCAGCAGTACCCGGGACAGGGGACAAGAGACCCAGTACTTC,TRBD1,TRBV6-2/TRBV6-3,TRBJ2-5,15,.
CASSSHLRQGLTEAFF,TGTGCCAGCAGTTCGCACCTCCGACAGGGGCTGACTGAAGCTTTCTTT,TRBD1,TRBV27,TRBJ1-1,16,.
CSVDAGSYGYTF,TGCAGCGTTGACGCAGGTTCATATGGCTACACCTTC,.,TRBV29-1,TRBJ1-2,12,.
CASSDGGQVKFF,TGCGCCAGCAGTGACGGTGGACAGGTTAAGTTCTTC,TRBD1,TRBV10-2,TRBJ2-1,12,once
CASSRDRENIQYF,TGCGCCAGCAGCCGGGACAGGGAGAACATTCAGTACTTC,TRBD1,TRBV10-1,TRBJ2-4,13,.
CASSTSGTGFLAQHF,TGTGCCAGTAGTACCTCCGGGACAGGGTTTTTGGCCCAGCATTTT,TRBD1,TRBV19,TRBJ1-5,15,.
CASSVGAGDLNEQFF,TGTGCCAGCAGCGTAGGGGCGGGAGATCTCAATGAGCAGTTCTTC,TRBD2,TRBV9,TRBJ2-1,15,.
CASNTLRAGEGNYGYTF,TGTGCCAGTAACACCTTACGGGCAGGGGAGGGAAACTATGGCTACACCTTC,.,TRBV19,TRBJ1-2,17,.
CASSEAGFGQETQYF,TGTGCCAGCAGTGAGGCAGGGTTTGGGCAAGAGACCCAGTACTTC,.,TRBV2,TRBJ2-5,15,.
CAWSWGDRALGNQPQHF,TGTGCCTGGAGTTGGGGGGATAGGGCTCTTGGCAATCAGCCCCAGCATTTT,.,TRBV30,TRBJ1-5,17,.
CASSSPRDRGIDEQFF,TGTGCCAGCAGCTCCCCCCGGGACAGGGGTATCGATGAGCAGTTCTTC,TRBD1,TRBV7-6,TRBJ2-1,16,once
CASSGTGRDEQFF,TGTGCCAGCAGTGGGACAGGGCGGGATGAGCAGTTCTTC,TRBD1,TRBV7-9,TRBJ2-1,13,.
CASSQDPGNQPQHF,TGTGCCAGCAGCCAAGATCCTGGCAATCAGCCCCAGCATTTT,.,TRBV3-1/TRBV3-2,TRBJ1-5,14,.
CASSQAGQGSSSEQYF,TGTGCCAGCAGCCAGGCCGGACAGGGGTCAAGTTCCGAGCAGTACTTC,TRBD1,TRBV3-1/TRBV3-2,TRBJ2-7,16,.
CASSFVSGRPHNEQFF,TGTGCCAGCAGTTTCGTAAGCGGGAGGCCCCACAATGAGCAGTTCTTC,TRBD2,TRBV27,TRBJ2-1,16,.
CASSDRTTSGRSYNEQFF,TGTGCCAGCAGTGATCGTACGACTAGCGGGAGGAGCTACAATGAGCAGTTCTTC,TRBD2,TRBV6-1,TRBJ2-1,18,.
CAISESLTTQGSEQYF,TGTGCCATCAGTGAGTCCTTAACAACACAGGGAAGCGAGCAGTACTTC,.,TRBV10-3,TRBJ2-7,16,.
CASSQGTSGRALEQFF,TGTGCCAGCAGCCAAGGGACTAGCGGGAGGGCCCTTGAGCAGTTCTTC,TRBD2,TRBV3-1/TRBV3-2,TRBJ2-1,16,.
CASSYTTGTPSYNEQFF,TGTGCCAGCAGCTATACTACCGGGACACCTTCCTACAATGAGCAGTTCTTC,.,TRBV9,TRBJ2-1,17,once
CASTGRLDSPLHF,TGTGCCAGCACAGGGAGGTTGGATTCACCCCTCCACTTT,.,TRBV6-5,TRBJ1-6,13,once
CASGLVRDSDTSYEQYF,TGTGCTAGTGGTTTGGTAAGGGATAGCGATACCTCCTACGAGCAGTACTTC,.,TRBV12-5,TRBJ2-7,17,.
CASSQDSSGINVGTDTQYF,TGTGCCAGCAGCCAAGATTCTAGCGGGATAAACGTTGGCACAGATACGCAGTATTTT,TRBD2,TRBV3-1/TRBV3-2,TRBJ2-3,19,.
CASSLRGGTPLNEQFF,TGTGCCAGCAGTTTAAGGGGAGGCACCCCCCTCAATGAGCAGTTCTTC,.,TRBV6-6,TRBJ2-1,16,once
CATRKGVNTEAFF,TGTGCCACCCGAAAGGGGGTTAACACTGAAGCTTTCTTT,.,TRBV6-6,TRBJ1-1,13,.
CASMGTGGNEKLFF,TGTGCCAGCATGGGGACAGGAGGGAATGAAAAACTGTTTTTT,TRBD1,TRBV6-6,TRBJ1-4,14,.
CASSIGMLDSEMNTEAFF,TGTGCCAGTAGTATAGGAATGTTGGACAGTGAGATGAACACTGAAGCTTTCTTT,.,TRBV19,TRBJ1-1,18,.
CASSQGVGAYNEQFF,TGCGCCAGCAGCCAAGGTGTGGGAGCCTACAATGAGCAGTTCTTC,.,TRBV4-1,TRBJ2-1,15,.
CASSLVRQASYNEQFF,TGTGCCAGCAGCTTGGTAAGGCAGGCCTCCTACAATGAGCAGTTCTTC,.,TRBV5-4,TRBJ2-1,16,few
CASRNGQGTNYGYTF,TGTGCCAGCAGAAACGGACAGGGGACTAACTATGGCTACACCTTC,TRBD1,TRBV6-6,TRBJ1-2,15,.
CAWGTTQNEKLFF,TGTGCCTGGGGGACTACACAAAATGAAAAACTGTTTTTT,.,TRBV30,TRBJ1-4,13,many
CASSRLAGGVSRTGELFF,TGTGCCAGCAGCCGACTAGCGGGAGGCGTTTCGAGGACCGGGGAGCTGTTTTTT,TRBD2,TRBV6-2/TRBV6-3,TRBJ2-2,18,.
CASSLGDRGNNEQFF,TGCGCCAGCAGCTTGGGGGACCGGGGGAACAATGAGCAGTTCTTC,.,TRBV5-1,TRBJ2-1,15,once
CASSLHSGLNTGELFF,TGTGCCAGCAGCTTGCATAGCGGATTGAACACCGGGGAGCTGTTTTTT,.,TRBV7-3,TRBJ2-2,16,.
CASSRDIPEAFF,TGCGCCAGCAGTAGGGACATTCCTGAAGCTTTCTTT,.,TRBV10-1,TRBJ1-1,12,.
CASSPGTITSNEQFF,TGTGCCAGCAGCCCCGGGACTATAACCTCCAATGAGCAGTTCTTC,TRBD2,TRBV11-2,TRBJ2-1,15,.
CASSTSREAFF,TGTGCCAGCAGTACGAGTCGAGAAGCTTTCTTT,.,TRBV6-5,TRBJ1-1,11,.
CASSPTSQGVRGEQYF,TGTGCCAGCAGCCCCACTTCGCAGGGGGTCCGGGGCGAGCAGTACTTC,TRBD1,TRBV5-4,TRBJ2-7,16,.